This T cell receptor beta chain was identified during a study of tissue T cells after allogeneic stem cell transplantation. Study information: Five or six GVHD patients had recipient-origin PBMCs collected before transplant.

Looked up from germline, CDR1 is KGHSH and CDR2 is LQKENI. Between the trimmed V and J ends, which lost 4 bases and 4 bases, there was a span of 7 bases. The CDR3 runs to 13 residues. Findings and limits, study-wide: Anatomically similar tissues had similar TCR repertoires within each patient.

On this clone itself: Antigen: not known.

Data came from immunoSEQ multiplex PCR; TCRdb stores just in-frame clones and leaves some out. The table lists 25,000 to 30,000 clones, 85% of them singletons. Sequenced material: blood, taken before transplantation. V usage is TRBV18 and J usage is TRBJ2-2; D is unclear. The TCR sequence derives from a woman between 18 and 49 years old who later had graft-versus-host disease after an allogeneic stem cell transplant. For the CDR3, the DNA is TGTGCCAGCTCACTCGCCTCCACCGGGGAGCTGTTTTTT. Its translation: CASSLASTGELFF.